These 23 T cell receptor beta chains were sequenced from one sample in a study of Graves' ophthalmopathy and Graves' hyperthyroidism. RNA transcripts yielded amplified TCR beta CDR3 regions. The first-round RT-PCR employed HTBI primers together with the Qiagen OneStep RT-PCR kit. A multiplex PCR was then performed as the second round. Via MiXCR, TCRdb re-called the multiplex PCR reads, giving one row per CDR3 protein. The sample gives more than 1,000,000 distinct CDR3 sequences, 35% to 40% of which show up once; around 10% is in the top ten. The specimen sequenced was peripheral blood or thyroid tissue (not recorded which). The receptors come from an adult man with Graves' hyperthyroidism.

This clonotype was counted once. The genes are TRBV29-1 and TRBJ1-2; D not certain. Germline CDR1 and CDR2: SQVTM and ANQGSEA. Trimming stripped 6 bases from V and 8 bases from J, with 13 bases between. The CDR3 covers 11 residues. Here the CDR3 DNA reads TGCAGCGTCTATACAACCGGGGGCTACACCTTC. Its translation is CSVYTTGGYTF.

This clonotype was picked up a small number of times. The genes are TRBV5-6 and TRBJ2-5, with 8 bases aligning to TRBD1. CDR1 is SGHDT, CDR2 YYEEEE, per germline. This CDR3 comprises 15 residues. J was trimmed by 3 bases and V by 4 bases; bases with no gene match: 8. The CDR3 region is CASSPRGLSEETQYF. The CDR3 nucleotides read TGTGCCAGCAGCCCCAGGGGGCTAAGTGAAGAGACCCAGTACTTC.

V usage is TRBV7-9 and J usage is TRBJ1-2; 8 bases are a match to TRBD1. Looked up from germline, CDR1 is SEHNR and CDR2 is FQNEAQ (reference sequence). This CDR3 spans 15 amino acids. V was clipped by 5 bases and J by 3 bases; unmatched bases: 8. The CDR3 sequence is CASSLETGVHYGYTF. In nucleotides, the CDR3 is TGTGCCAGCAGCCTAGAGACAGGGGTTCACTATGGCTACACCTTC.

This rearrangement joins TRBV2 to TRBJ2-7; TRBD2 might be the D (5 bases). Trimming left V 7 bases short and J 0 bases short, with 10 bases between. This CDR3 is 13 amino acids long. Looked up from germline, CDR1 is SNHLY and CDR2 is FYNNEI. The CDR3 DNA follows: TGTGCCAGCATCGGACTGGCCTCCTACGAGCAGTACTTC. Translating gives CASIGLASYEQYF.

A remark on this clonotype: The conserved phenylalanine or tryptophan normally closing the CDR3 is absent here, so this likely arose from a read error. The limits of the CDR3 on the DNA are not certain, so only TCRdb's listed CDR3 is given. The rearrangement uses TRBV15 and TRBJ2-6; TRBD2 was called by the table and not checked on the DNA. Both ends counted, the CDR3 spans 10 residues. CDR1 is LNHNV and CDR2 is YYDKDF in the germline V gene (reference sequence). The CDR3 loop is CATSRDGTTS.

Turning to this clonotype: At one end, the junction sequence differs from germline, possibly due to a read error. The chain combines TRBV10-3 with TRBJ2-7; D possibly matches TRBD1 or TRBD2 (5 bases each). The CDR3 has 12 amino acids. Germline loops: CDR1 ENHRY, CDR2 SYGVKD. The CDR3 region is CATDKNTGELYF. The CDR3 bases are TGTGCCACGGACAAGAACACCGGGGAGCTGTACTTC.

On this clonotype: One junction end disagrees with the germline gene, perhaps due to a read error. The rearrangement joins TRBV29-1 to TRBJ1-2; 8 bases line up with TRBD1. The CDR3 runs 12 residues. Germline V gene lookup returns CDR1 SQVTM and CDR2 ANQGSEA. The CDR3 bases are TGCAGCGTTCAAGACAGGGGAGTCGGCTACACCTTC. Protein product: CSVQDRGVGYTF.

There are a few counts of this clonotype. The chain couples TRBV6-2 or TRBV6-3 to TRBJ2-7; 11 bases map to TRBD1. The CDR3 runs 14 residues. V was clipped by 7 bases and J by 3 bases; unmatched bases: 5. Germline V lookup: CDR1 MNHEY, CDR2 SVGEGT. CDR3 region: CASTLGQGVYEQYF. The CDR3 DNA is TGTGCCAGCACCCTGGGACAGGGGGTCTACGAGCAGTACTTC.

This clonotype was counted a few times. CDR3 nucleotides: TGTGCCAGCGGGTCCGGGACAGGGACTATGGTTGGCTACACCTTC. Amino acid sequence: CASGSGTGTMVGYTF. J is TRBJ1-2 and V is TRBV6-6; 9 bases line up with TRBD1. This CDR3 has 15 amino acids. V dropped 8 bases and J dropped 7; count of bases not matched to a gene: 14. Germline V gives CDR1 MNHNY, CDR2 SVGAGI (reference sequence).

Concerning this clonotype: With a much larger clone just one base away, this may be a read error. The J gene is TRBJ2-7, the V gene TRBV29-1; D might be TRBD2 (6 bases). Germline V gene lookup returns CDR1 SQVTM and CDR2 ANQGSEA. The CDR3 consists of 13 residues. CDR3 residues: CGVAGRTPYEQYF. The CDR3 coding sequence is TGCGGCGTTGCGGGGAGAACCCCCTACGAGCAGTACTTC.

This clonotype was recorded many times. The chain carries TRBV7-8 and TRBJ2-7; 8 bases align to TRBD2. CDR1 SGHVS and CDR2 FQNEAQ come from the germline V gene. V shed 5 bases and J 4 bases; nucleotides not matched to a gene: 19. The CDR3 contains 18 residues. CDR3 protein: CASSHRDRREVRSYEQYF. In nucleotides, the CDR3 is TGTGCCAGCAGCCACAGGGACCGGCGGGAGGTGAGATCGTACGAGCAGTACTTC.

A remark on this clonotype: One base away lies a much larger clone, so this may be a sequencing read error. The rearrangement links TRBV29-1 to TRBJ2-7, with 8 positions matching TRBD1. The CDR3 spans 14 residues. Germline V gene data show CDR1 as SQVTM and CDR2 as ANQGSEA. The V gene end was trimmed by 4 bases and the J gene end by 5 bases; junction bases not matched to a gene: 10. The chain's CDR3 is CSVGDTGTGDEQYF. CDR3 coding DNA: TGCAGCGTTGGAGACACCGGGACAGGTGACGAGCAGTACTTC.

The rearrangement joins TRBV5-1 to TRBJ2-5, with 8 bases matching TRBD1. V lost 3 bases to trimming and J lost 11 bases; unmatched junction nucleotides: 15. CDR3 length: 15 amino acids. Germline V gene sequence: CDR1 SGHRS, CDR2 YFSETQ. DNA of the CDR3: TGCGCCAGCAGCTACGACAGGGGTAGGACAGATACGCAGTACTTC. Its protein is CASSYDRGRTDTQYF.

The sample holds a few counts of this clonotype. The gene calls are TRBV28 and TRBJ1-1; no clear D. The CDR3 extends over 11 amino acids. The germline CDR1 and CDR2 sequences are MDHEN and SYDVKM. Between the trimmed V and J ends, which lost 6 bases and 6 bases, there was a span of 8 bases. This CDR3 is CASREFAEAFF. CDR3 DNA: TGTGCCAGCAGGGAGTTCGCTGAAGCTTTCTTT.

The chain recombines TRBV5-8 with TRBJ2-2, with D uncertain. The CDR3 length is 13 residues. With 6 bases removed from V and 6 bases from J, the gap between germline ends came to 12 bases. CDR1 is SGHTS and CDR2 is YDEGEE in the germline V gene. CDR3 in amino acids: CASNRVSAGELFF. The DNA of the CDR3 is TGTGCCAGCAACCGGGTCTCGGCCGGGGAGCTGTTTTTT.

This clonotype was observed a few times. The chain couples TRBV20-1 to TRBJ1-5; TRBD1 agrees at 9 bases. The V and J ends lost 3 bases and 3 bases, in that order; junction bases with no gene match: 9. The V gene's germline CDR1 is DFQATT and CDR2 SNEGSKA (reference sequence). The CDR3 consists of 16 residues. The CDR3 is CSASTGTGKFNQPQHF. The CDR3 DNA is TGCAGTGCTAGCACCGGGACAGGGAAATTCAATCAGCCCCAGCATTTT.

In its sample, this clonotype was seen once. V and J are TRBV5-1 and TRBJ2-7; D might be TRBD1 (7 bases). Trimming shortened V by 5 bases and J by 6 bases, and 15 bases separated the two germline ends. Germline loops: CDR1 SGHRS, CDR2 YFSETQ. This CDR3 spans 13 amino acids. In nucleotides, the CDR3 is TGCGCCAGCAGGACGAGCCAGGGGGGCGAGCAGTACTTC. It specifies CASRTSQGGEQYF. The complete variable domain, with remaining parts taken from reference TRBV5-1 and TRBJ2-7, reads KAGVTQTPRYLIKTRGQQVTLSCSPISGHRSVSWYQQTPGQGLQFLFEYFSETQRNKGNFPGRFSGRQFSNSRSEMNVSTLELGDSALYLCASRTSQGGEQYFGPGTRLTVT.

With respect to this clonotype: The junction does not match germline at one end; this may be a read error. This sequence joins TRBV5-1 and TRBJ2-5, with 11 bases that match TRBD1. The CDR3 consists of 16 residues. From germline, CDR1 is SGHRS and CDR2 YFSETQ. CDR3 amino acids: CASSTEPGQGEETQYF. CDR3 coding DNA: TGCGCCAGCAGCACAGAACCGGGACAGGGGGAAGAGACCCAGTATTTC.

This chain uses TRBV7-8 with TRBJ2-3; either TRBD1 or TRBD2 may fit D (6 bases each). Germline V gene data show CDR1 as SGHVS and CDR2 as FQNEAQ. This CDR3 comprises 15 residues. V lost 8 bases, J lost 1 base, and 16 bases lay in between. As DNA, the CDR3 is TGTGCCAGCGCAACGTGGGGGGCCGGCACAGATACGCAGTATTTT. Its translation is CASATWGAGTDTQYF.

This clonotype was detected many times. The J gene is TRBJ2-5, the V gene TRBV24-1, with D perhaps matching TRBD1 (6 bases). Germline values: CDR1 KGHDR, CDR2 SFDVKD. V lost 4 bases and J lost 5, with 19 bases in between. The CDR3 covers 16 residues. The CDR3 spells CATSDLPGQSVETQYF. The CDR3 nucleotides are TGTGCCACCAGTGACCTTCCCGGACAGTCTGTGGAGACCCAGTACTTC.

The CDR3, as DNA: TGCGCCAGCAGCCGACAGGGGAGAGATGAAAAACTGTTTTTT. This gives the protein CASSRQGRDEKLFF. The rearrangement links TRBV5-1 to TRBJ1-4; 8 positions agree with TRBD1. The CDR3 runs to 14 residues. Germline assignment: CDR1 SGHRS and CDR2 YFSETQ. After removal of 4 bases from V and 6 bases from J, the junction contained 5 bases not matched to a gene.

This chain joins TRBV3-1 and TRBJ2-7; the D gene is possibly TRBD2 (6 bases). This CDR3 region has 13 residues. Trimming cost V 2 bases and J 4 bases, with 9 bases left between them. Germline-derived CDR1 and CDR2 are LGHDT and YNNKEL (reference sequence). As DNA, the CDR3 is TGTGCCAGCAGCCAATATGGAGGGTACGAGCAGTACTTC. Its protein is CASSQYGGYEQYF.

V gene TRBV5-8 combines with J gene TRBJ2-7, with D unresolved. Germline V gene lookup returns CDR1 SGHTS and CDR2 YDEGEE. The V end was cut by 2 bases, the J end by 7 bases, with 22 bases between. This CDR3 spans 16 amino acids. This CDR3 reads CASSFHVAGEILEQYF. DNA of the CDR3: TGTGCCAGCAGCTTTCACGTAGCAGGAGAGATACTGGAGCAGTACTTC. Full variable domain (missing parts from reference TRBV5-8 and TRBJ2-7): EAGVTQSPTHLIKTRGQQATLRCSPISGHTSVYWYQQALGLGLQFLLWYDEGEERNRGNFPPRFSGRQFPNYSSELNVNALELEDSALYLCASSFHVAGEILEQYFGPGTRLTVT.